This is a list of T cell receptor beta chains from one sample in a study of T-cell reconstitution after alpha-beta-depleted transplantation in children. Using its own MiXCR run on the PCR reads, TCRdb lists one record per CDR3 protein. The sample carries some 600,000 distinct CDR3 sequences, 10% to 15% recorded once. Material: PBMCs, mostly from graft donor cells, obtained 360 days after TCRalphabeta/CD19-depleted stem cell transplant. These receptors came from a male patient younger than 18 who had a stem cell transplant for acute myeloid leukemia, so the T cells may come from the graft donor. Both conserved end residues are part of each CDR3. Each record gives: D gene, V gene, clone size, J gene, CDR3 DNA, CDR3 protein. A D gene is named only where the DNA matches it firmly. Only some rows state a clone size, as once, few, many or a class for expanded clones.

>-|TRBV4-3|few|TRBJ2-1
TGCGCCAGCAGCCAGATGGGGTCGAGTCGAAGTGAGCAGTTCTTC
CASSQMGSSRSEQFF
>TRBD1|TRBV27|few|TRBJ2-3
TGTGCCAGCAGTTTATTGGGGACAGGGGGTTGGGCAGATACGCAGTATTTT
CASSLLGTGGWADTQYF
>-|TRBV29-1|few|TRBJ2-7
TGCAGCGTTCGCGTCGTCAAGGCGGGCGAGCAGTACTTC
CSVRVVKAGEQYF
>-|TRBV2|-|TRBJ2-7
TGTGCCAGCAGTGAAGGCGGCCAGGGGTACGAGCAGTACTTC
CASSEGGQGYEQYF
>TRBD1|TRBV12-3/TRBV12-4|-|TRBJ2-5
TGTGCCAGCAGGAACCAGGGGGAGGAGACCCAGTACTTC
CASRNQGEETQYF
>-|TRBV20-1|-|TRBJ2-5
TGCAGTGCTAGAGATTCCGAGCGATCCCAAGAGACCCAGTACTTC
CSARDSERSQETQYF
>-|TRBV12-3/TRBV12-4|few|TRBJ1-6
TGTGCCAGCACCCCGGACAGAGAGAGCTCCTATAATTCACCCCTCCACTTT
CASTPDRESSYNSPLHF
>-|TRBV28|many|TRBJ2-5
TGTGCCAGCAGTTCGGGCGGAGAAGCAGGGGAGACCCAGTACTTC
CASSSGGEAGETQYF
>-|TRBV20-1|-|TRBJ2-1
TGCAGTGCTAGAGGTGCGGGTGAGCAGTTCTTC
CSARGAGEQFF
>TRBD1|TRBV28|few|TRBJ2-3
TGTGCCAGCAGAACTTATACCGGGACAGGGGTATCGGATACGCAGTATTTT
CASRTYTGTGVSDTQYF
>-|TRBV12-3/TRBV12-4|few|TRBJ2-7
TGTGCCAGCAGTTTATGGGGCGGGACGTCCTACGAGCAGTACTTC
CASSLWGGTSYEQYF
>-|TRBV20-1|few|TRBJ2-3
TGCAGTCTACGGCGGGCCACAGATACGCAGTATTTT
CSLRRATDTQYF
>TRBD2|TRBV9|-|TRBJ2-2
TGTGCCAGCAGCGTACTAGCGGGGTGGGCGAACACCGGGGAGCTGTTTTTT
CASSVLAGWANTGELFF
>TRBD2|TRBV7-9|-|TRBJ2-1
TGTGCCAGCAGCCTCGGGACTAGCGGGACGTTTTACAATGAGCAGTTCTTC
CASSLGTSGTFYNEQFF